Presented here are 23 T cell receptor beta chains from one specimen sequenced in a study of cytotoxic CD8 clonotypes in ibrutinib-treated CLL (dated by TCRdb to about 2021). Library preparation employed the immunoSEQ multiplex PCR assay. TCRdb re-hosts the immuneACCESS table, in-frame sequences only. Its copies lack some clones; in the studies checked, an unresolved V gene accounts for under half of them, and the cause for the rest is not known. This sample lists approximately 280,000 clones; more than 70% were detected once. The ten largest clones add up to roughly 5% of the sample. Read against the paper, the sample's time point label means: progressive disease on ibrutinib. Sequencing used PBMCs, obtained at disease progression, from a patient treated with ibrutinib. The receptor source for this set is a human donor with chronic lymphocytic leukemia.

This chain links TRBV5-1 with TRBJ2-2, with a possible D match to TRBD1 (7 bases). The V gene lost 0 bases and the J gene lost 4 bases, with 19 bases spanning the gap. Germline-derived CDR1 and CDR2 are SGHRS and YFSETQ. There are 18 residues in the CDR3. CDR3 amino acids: CASSLDRGTGGFTGELFF. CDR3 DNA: TGCGCCAGCAGCTTGGACAGGGGAACCGGGGGATTCACCGGGGAGCTGTTTTTT.

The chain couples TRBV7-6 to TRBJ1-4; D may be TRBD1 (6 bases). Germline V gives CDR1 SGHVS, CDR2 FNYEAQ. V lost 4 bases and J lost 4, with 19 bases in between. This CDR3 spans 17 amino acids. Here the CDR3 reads CASSSDSRQAINEKLFF. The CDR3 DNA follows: TGTGCCAGCAGCTCCGACTCCAGACAGGCAATTAATGAAAAACTGTTTTTT.

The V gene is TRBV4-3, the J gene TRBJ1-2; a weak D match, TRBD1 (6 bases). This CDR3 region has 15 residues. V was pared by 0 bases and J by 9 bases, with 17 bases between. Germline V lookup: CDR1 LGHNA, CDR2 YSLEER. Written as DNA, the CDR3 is TGCGCCAGCAGCCAAGATCGAAGGGGGGGCGGAAGCTACACCTTC. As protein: CASSQDRRGGGSYTF.

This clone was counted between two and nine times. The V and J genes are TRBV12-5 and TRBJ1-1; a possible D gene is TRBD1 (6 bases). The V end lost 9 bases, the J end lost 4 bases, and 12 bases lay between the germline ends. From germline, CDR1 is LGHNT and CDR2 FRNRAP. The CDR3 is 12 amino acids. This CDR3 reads CASTTGSTEAFF. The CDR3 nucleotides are TGTGCTAGCACAACAGGGTCCACTGAAGCTTTCTTT.

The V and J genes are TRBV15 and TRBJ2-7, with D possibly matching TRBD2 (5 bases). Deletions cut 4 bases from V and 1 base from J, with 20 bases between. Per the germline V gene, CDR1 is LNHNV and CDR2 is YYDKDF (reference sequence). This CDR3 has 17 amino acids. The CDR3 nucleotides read TGTGCCACCAGCATGACCTCGGGGTCTCGAGTTTCCTACGAGCAGTACTTC. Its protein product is CATSMTSGSRVSYEQYF.

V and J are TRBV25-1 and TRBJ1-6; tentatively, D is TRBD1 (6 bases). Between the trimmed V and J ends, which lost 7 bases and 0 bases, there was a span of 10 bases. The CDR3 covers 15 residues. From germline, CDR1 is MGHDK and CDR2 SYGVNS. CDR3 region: CASTPDSSYNSPLHF. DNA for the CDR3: TGTGCCAGCACCCCGGACAGCTCCTATAATTCACCCCTCCACTTT.

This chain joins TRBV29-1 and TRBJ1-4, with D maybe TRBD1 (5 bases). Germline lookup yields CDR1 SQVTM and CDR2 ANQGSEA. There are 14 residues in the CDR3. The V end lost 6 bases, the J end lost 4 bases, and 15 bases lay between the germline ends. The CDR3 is CSVWGGEGNEKLFF. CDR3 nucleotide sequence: TGCAGCGTGTGGGGCGGGGAGGGTAATGAAAAACTGTTTTTT. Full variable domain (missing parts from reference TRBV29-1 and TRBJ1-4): SAVISQKPSRDICQRGTSLTIQCQVDSQVTMMFWYRQQPGQSLTLIATANQGSEATYESGFVIDKFPISRPNLTFSTLTVSNMSPEDSSIYLCSVWGGEGNEKLFFGSGTQLSVL.

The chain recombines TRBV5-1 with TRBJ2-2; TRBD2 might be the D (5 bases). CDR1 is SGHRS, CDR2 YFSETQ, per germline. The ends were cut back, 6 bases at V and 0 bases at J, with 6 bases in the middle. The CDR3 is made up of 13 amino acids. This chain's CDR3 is CASMDSNTGELFF. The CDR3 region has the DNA TGCGCCAGCATGGACTCGAACACCGGGGAGCTGTTTTTT.

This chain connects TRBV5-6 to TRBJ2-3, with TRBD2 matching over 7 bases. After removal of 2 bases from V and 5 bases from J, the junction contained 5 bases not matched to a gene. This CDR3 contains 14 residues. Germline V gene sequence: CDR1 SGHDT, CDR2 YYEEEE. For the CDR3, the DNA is TGTGCCAGCAGCTTCGGCTTAGCGGGAGATACGCAGTATTTT. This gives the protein CASSFGLAGDTQYF.

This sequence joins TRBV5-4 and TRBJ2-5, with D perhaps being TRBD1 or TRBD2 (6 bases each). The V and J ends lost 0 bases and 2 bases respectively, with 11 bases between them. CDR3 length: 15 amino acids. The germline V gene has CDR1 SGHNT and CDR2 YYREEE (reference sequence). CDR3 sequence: CASSLVGGSQETQYF. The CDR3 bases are TGTGCCAGCAGCTTGGTGGGGGGCTCGCAAGAGACCCAGTACTTC.

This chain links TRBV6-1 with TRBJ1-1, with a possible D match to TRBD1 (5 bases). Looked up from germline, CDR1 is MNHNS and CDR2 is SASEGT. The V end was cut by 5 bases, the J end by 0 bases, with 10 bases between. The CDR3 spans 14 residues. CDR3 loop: CASSPRGMNTEAFF. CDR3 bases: TGTGCCAGCAGTCCTCGGGGCATGAACACTGAAGCTTTCTTT.

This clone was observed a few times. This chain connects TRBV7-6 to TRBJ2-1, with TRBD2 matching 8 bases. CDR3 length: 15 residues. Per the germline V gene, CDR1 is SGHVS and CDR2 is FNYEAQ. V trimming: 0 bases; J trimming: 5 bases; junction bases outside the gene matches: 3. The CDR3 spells CASSLALAVNNEQFF. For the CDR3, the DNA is TGTGCCAGCAGCTTAGCACTAGCGGTTAACAATGAGCAGTTCTTC.

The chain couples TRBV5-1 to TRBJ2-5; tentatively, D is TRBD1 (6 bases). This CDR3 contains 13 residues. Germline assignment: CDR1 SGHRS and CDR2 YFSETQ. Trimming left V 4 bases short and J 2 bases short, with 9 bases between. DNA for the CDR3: TGCGCCAGCAGCCAAGGACAGCAAGAGACCCAGTACTTC. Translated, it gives CASSQGQQETQYF.

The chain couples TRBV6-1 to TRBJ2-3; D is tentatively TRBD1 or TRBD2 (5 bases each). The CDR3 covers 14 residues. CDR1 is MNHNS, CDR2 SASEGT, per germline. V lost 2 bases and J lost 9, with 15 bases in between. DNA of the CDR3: TGTGCCAGCAGTGAATCGGGGCGGACTGAAACGCAGTATTTT. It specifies CASSESGRTETQYF.

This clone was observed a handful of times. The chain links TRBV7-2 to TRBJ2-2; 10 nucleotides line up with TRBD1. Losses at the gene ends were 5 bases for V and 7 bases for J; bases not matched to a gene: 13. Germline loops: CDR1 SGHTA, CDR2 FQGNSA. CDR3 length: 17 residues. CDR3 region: CASSRPARQGAHGELFF. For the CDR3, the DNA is TGTGCCAGCAGCCGACCAGCTAGACAGGGGGCTCACGGGGAGCTGTTTTTT. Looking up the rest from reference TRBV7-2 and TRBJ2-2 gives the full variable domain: GAGVSQSPSNKVTEKGKDVELRCDPISGHTALYWYRQSLGQGLEFLIYFQGNSAPDKSGLPSDRFSAERTGGSVSTLTIQRTQQEDSAVYLCASSRPARQGAHGELFFGEGSRLTVL.

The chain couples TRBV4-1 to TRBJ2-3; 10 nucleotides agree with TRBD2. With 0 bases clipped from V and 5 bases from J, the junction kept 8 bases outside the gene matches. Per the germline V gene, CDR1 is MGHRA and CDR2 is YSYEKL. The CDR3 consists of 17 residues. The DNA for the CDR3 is TGCGCCAGCAGCCAAGAGAGAACTAGCGGGGAACGAGATACGCAGTATTTT. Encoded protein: CASSQERTSGERDTQYF.

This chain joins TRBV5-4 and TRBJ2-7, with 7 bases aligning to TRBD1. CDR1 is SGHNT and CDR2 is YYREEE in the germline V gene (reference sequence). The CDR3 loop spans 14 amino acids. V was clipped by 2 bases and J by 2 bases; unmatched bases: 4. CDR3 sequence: CASSFGQVPYEQYF. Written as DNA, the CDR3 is TGTGCCAGCAGCTTCGGACAGGTGCCCTACGAGCAGTACTTC.

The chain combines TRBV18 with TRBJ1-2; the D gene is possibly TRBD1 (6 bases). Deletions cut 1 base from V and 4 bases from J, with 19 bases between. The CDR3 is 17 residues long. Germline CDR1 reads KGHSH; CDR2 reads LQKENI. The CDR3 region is CASSPRDDATGPYGYTF. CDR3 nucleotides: TGTGCCAGCTCACCACGAGATGACGCGACAGGACCCTATGGCTACACCTTC.

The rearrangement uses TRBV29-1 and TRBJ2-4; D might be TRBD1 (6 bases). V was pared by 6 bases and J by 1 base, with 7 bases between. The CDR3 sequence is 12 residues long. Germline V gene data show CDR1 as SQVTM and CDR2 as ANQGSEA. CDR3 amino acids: CSVQGAKNIQYF. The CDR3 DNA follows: TGCAGCGTGCAGGGGGCCAAAAACATTCAGTACTTC.

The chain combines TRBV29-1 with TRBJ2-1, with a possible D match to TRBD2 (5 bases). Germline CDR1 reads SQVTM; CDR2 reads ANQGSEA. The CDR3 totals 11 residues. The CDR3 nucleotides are TGCGGTGGCAGGACTTACAATGAGCAGTTCTTC. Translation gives CGGRTYNEQFF.

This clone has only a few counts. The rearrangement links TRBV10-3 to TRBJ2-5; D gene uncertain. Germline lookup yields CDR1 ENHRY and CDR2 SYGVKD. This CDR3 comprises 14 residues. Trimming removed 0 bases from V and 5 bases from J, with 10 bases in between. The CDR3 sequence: CAISESGTSETQYF. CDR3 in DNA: TGTGCCATCAGTGAGTCGGGAACCTCCGAGACCCAGTACTTC.

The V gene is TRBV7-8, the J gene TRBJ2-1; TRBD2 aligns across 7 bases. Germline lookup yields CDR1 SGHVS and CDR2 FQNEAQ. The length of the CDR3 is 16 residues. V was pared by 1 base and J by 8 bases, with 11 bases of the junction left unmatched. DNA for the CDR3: TGTGCCAGCAGCTTAGAAGGGACTACGCTCAAAGATGAGCAGTTCTTC. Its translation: CASSLEGTTLKDEQFF.

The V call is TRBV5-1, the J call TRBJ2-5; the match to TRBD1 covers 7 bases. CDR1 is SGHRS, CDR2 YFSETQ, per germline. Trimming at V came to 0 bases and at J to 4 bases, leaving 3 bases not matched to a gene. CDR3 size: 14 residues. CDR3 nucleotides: TGCGCCAGCAGCTTGGGGACAGGTAGAGAGACCCAGTACTTC. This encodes CASSLGTGRETQYF.